A selection of T cell receptor beta chains follows, all from one sample in a study of cytotoxic CD8 clonotypes in ibrutinib-treated CLL. Only in-frame clones appear in the TCRdb table, and some are missing; sequencing was by immunoSEQ multiplex PCR. This table has 65,000 to 90,000 clones, less than 85% appearing once. The sequencing used PBMCs, collected after 24 months of ibrutinib treatment. The receptors shown here come from a human donor with chronic lymphocytic leukemia. Each CDR3 is given with its conserved first and last residue. Fields, in order: V gene, D gene, J gene, clone size, CDR3 DNA, CDR3 protein. D genes are given only for firm matches. Size is omitted from some rows. Given values are once, few, many or a class for expanded clones.

>TRBV7-6|-|TRBJ2-1|-
TGTGCCAGCAGCTTGGAATCAGGAGATTTCAATGAGCAGTTCTTC
CASSLESGDFNEQFF
>TRBV6-1|-|TRBJ1-1|-
TGTGCCGGCCGTAGGGGGAACACTGAAGCTTTCTTT
CAGRRGNTEAFF
>TRBV4-1|-|TRBJ2-7|-
TGCGCCAGCACGCCTAGTCCATTCCTAGCAAACTACGAGCAGTACTTC
CASTPSPFLANYEQYF
>TRBV27|-|TRBJ1-1|-
TGTGCCAGCAGTTTTATTAAGAGGGTAGCCTCTGAAGCTTTCTTT
CASSFIKRVASEAFF
>TRBV6-1|-|TRBJ1-1|-
TGTGCCAGCAGTAGGGCAGAGAACACTGAAGCTTTCTTT
CASSRAENTEAFF
>TRBV19|TRBD2|TRBJ2-7|-
TGTGCCAGTAGTATAGCCGCTAGCGGGACCTACGAGCAGTACTTC
CASSIAASGTYEQYF
>TRBV9|TRBD1|TRBJ1-1|-
TGTGCCAGCAGCGTACAGGGGGCCGGCACTGAAGCTTTCTTT
CASSVQGAGTEAFF
>TRBV6-6|-|TRBJ2-2|few
TGTGCCAGCAGCGTCAGGGCCCCGGACACCGGGGAGCTGTTTTTT
CASSVRAPDTGELFF
>TRBV18|-|TRBJ2-7|-
TGTGCCAGCTCACAATGGTTGGCAGGCGAAAGCTACGAGCAGTACTTC
CASSQWLAGESYEQYF
>TRBV5-1|TRBD2|TRBJ2-1|-
TGCGCCAGCAGCATTGCGACGGGGGGTAGCTCCTACAATGAGCAGTTCTTC
CASSIATGGSSYNEQFF
>TRBV6-5|-|TRBJ2-7|-
TGTGCCAGCAGTACAACATCCAGGACTCCCTACGAGCAGTACTTC
CASSTTSRTPYEQYF
>TRBV21-1|-|TRBJ2-2|few
TGTGCCAGCAGGCCAGCGCTCGCGAACACCGGGGAGCTGTTTTTT
CASRPALANTGELFF
>TRBV9|-|TRBJ2-1|-
TGTGCCAGCAGCGTAGGAGGACTCCGATTATACAATGAGCAGTTCTTC
CASSVGGLRLYNEQFF
>TRBV5-6|-|TRBJ2-7|-
TGTGCCAGCAGCTTGCTAAGGACCGATGGGGAGCAGTACTTC
CASSLLRTDGEQYF
>TRBV5-1|-|TRBJ2-3|-
TGCGCCAGCAGCTTCCGAGGTGTGGGCACAGATACGCAGTATTTT
CASSFRGVGTDTQYF
>TRBV2|-|TRBJ2-7|-
TGTGCCAGCACAGGGGAGGACATCTCCTACGAGCAGTACTTC
CASTGEDISYEQYF
>TRBV10-3|TRBD1|TRBJ1-5|-
TGTGCCATCAGTGCACAGGGGTTGGGCAATCAGCCCCAGCATTTT
CAISAQGLGNQPQHF
>TRBV15|TRBD1|TRBJ2-1|-
TGTGCCACCAGCGGAGAACAGGGGTTGGTCTTC
CATSGEQGLVF
>TRBV7-2|-|TRBJ1-2|few
TGTGCCAGCAGCCCTCGTTCTAGCGGCTACACCTTC
CASSPRSSGYTF
>TRBV7-2|-|TRBJ2-7|-
TGTGCCAGCAGCTTAGGGGTGGTAGCCCTGTCCTACGAGCAGTACTTC
CASSLGVVALSYEQYF
>TRBV20-1|-|TRBJ1-1|-
TGCAGTGCTAGAGGAATTGAAGCTTTCTTT
CSARGIEAFF
>TRBV7-2|-|TRBJ1-5|-
TGTGCCAGCAGCTTAGGAGTAGATTTGGGTCAGCCCCAGCATTTT
CASSLGVDLGQPQHF
>TRBV7-3|-|TRBJ2-3|-
TGTGCCAGCAGCTTACTGCTCGGGGCAGATACGCAGTATTTT
CASSLLLGADTQYF
>TRBV27|-|TRBJ1-1|-
TGTGCCAGCAGTTCCCACGTTGGGAACACTGAAGCTTTCTTT
CASSSHVGNTEAFF
>TRBV11-3|TRBD2|TRBJ2-5|-
TGTGCCAGCAGCCCGGGACTAGCGGGAGTTTGGGGCCAAGAGACCCAGTACTTC
CASSPGLAGVWGQETQYF
>TRBV18|-|TRBJ2-6|-
TGTGCCAGCTCACCACGACCTAGGACTGGGGCCAACGTCCTGACTTTC
CASSPRPRTGANVLTF
>TRBV28|-|TRBJ2-7|-
TGTGCCAGCAGTATACCTGACGCCCGGTTGGGGCAGCCCTACGAGCAGTACTTC
CASSIPDARLGQPYEQYF
>TRBV5-4|-|TRBJ2-2|-
TGTGCCAGCAATATGGTTTGGGGGGACTTACCGAACACCGGGGAGCTGTTTTTT
CASNMVWGDLPNTGELFF
>TRBV11-1|-|TRBJ2-7|-
TGTGCCAGCAGCTTAGCGGCCGGCTACGAGCAGTACTTC
CASSLAAGYEQYF
>TRBV5-1|-|TRBJ2-5|-
TGCGCCAGCGGAAACGAAGGGACCGAGACCCAGTACTTC
CASGNEGTETQYF
>TRBV13|TRBD1|TRBJ2-1|-
TGTGCCAGCAGACGGGACAGGGACAATGAGCAGTTCTTC
CASRRDRDNEQFF
>TRBV9|-|TRBJ1-4|-
TGTGCCAGCAGCGGCACAGGCACAACTAATGAAAAACTGTTTTTT
CASSGTGTTNEKLFF
>TRBV25-1|-|TRBJ2-7|-
TGTGCCAGCACTCCCTCGGGCTACGAGCAGTACTTC
CASTPSGYEQYF
>TRBV6-4|-|TRBJ2-1|-
TGTGCCAGCACCGCGACTGGCCCTGGCTGGGATGAGCAGTTCTTC
CASTATGPGWDEQFF